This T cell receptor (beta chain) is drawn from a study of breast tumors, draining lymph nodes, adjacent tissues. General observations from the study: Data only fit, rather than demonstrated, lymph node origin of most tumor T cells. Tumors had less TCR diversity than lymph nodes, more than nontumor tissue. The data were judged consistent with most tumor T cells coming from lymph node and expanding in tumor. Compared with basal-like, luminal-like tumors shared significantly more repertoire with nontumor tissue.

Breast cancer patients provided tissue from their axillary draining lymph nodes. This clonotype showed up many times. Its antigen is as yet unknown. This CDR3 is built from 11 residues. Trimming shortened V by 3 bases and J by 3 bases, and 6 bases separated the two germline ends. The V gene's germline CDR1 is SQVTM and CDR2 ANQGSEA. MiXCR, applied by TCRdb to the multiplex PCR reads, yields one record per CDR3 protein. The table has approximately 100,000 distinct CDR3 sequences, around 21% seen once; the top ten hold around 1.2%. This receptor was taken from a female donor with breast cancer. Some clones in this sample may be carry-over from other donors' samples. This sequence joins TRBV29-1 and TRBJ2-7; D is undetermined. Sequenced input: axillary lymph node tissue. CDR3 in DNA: TGCAGCGTTGATTGGGGCTACGAGCAGTACTTC. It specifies CSVDWGYEQYF.